This record covers a single TCR beta chain. The CDR3 is 15 residues long. Germline CDR1 is MNHEY and CDR2 is SVGAGI. V dropped 5 bases and J dropped 1; count of bases not matched to a gene: 5. This entry belongs to a study of cytomegalovirus exposure and HLA in healthy donors. Vbeta (60) and Jbeta (13) primers were used in the PCR. Measured with immunoSEQ multiplex PCR; TCRdb has only the in-frame clones, and not every one. The sample lists about 50,000 clones; 65% to 85% were seen once. The source of this sequence is a man aged 25-45 years in good health and CMV-seronegative. The sample comprised PBMCs. V gene TRBV6-5 combines with J gene TRBJ1-2; 9 nucleotides line up with TRBD1. The CDR3 DNA sequence: TGTGCCAGCAGTCGCGGGACAGGGCTTAACTATGGCTACACCTTC. It translates to CASSRGTGLNYGYTF.